This TCR beta chain was documented in a study of shared clonotypes between healthy human individuals. Unmatched junction bases numbered 4, after V lost 4 bases and J lost 7 bases. Germline loops: CDR1 SGHNT, CDR2 YENEEA. The CDR3 runs to 14 residues. Libraries were prepared by immunoSEQ multiplex PCR; TCRdb keeps only in-frame clonotypes and omits some of them. The profile shows approximately 740,000 clones, 74% of them singletons. Material for sequencing was memory CD4+ T cells sorted from blood. The subset was: CD45RA-negative fraction. The sequence was obtained from a woman in her 30s in good health. The J gene is TRBJ1-6, the V gene TRBV11-3; 7 bases are a match to TRBD1. The CDR3 DNA is TGTGCCAGCAGCTACGGGACAGCAAATTCACCCCTCCACTTT. It specifies CASSYGTANSPLHF.